The rows below give T cell receptor beta chains drawn from one sample of a study of radiotherapy plus CTLA-4 blockade in lung cancer. Clones were sequenced by immunoSEQ multiplex PCR, and TCRdb holds only the in-frame ones, with some missing. The sample records more than 90,000 clones, about four fifths being singletons. Specimen: peripheral blood, collected from a patient treated with radiotherapy plus ipilimumab. The receptor source for this set is a human donor with non-small cell lung cancer that progressed on radiotherapy plus ipilimumab. Both conserved end residues are part of each CDR3. The D gene is left open where the match is weak. Size is stated for part of the rows, as once, few or many counts, or as a class when the clone is expanded.

V gene,D gene,clone size,J gene,CDR3 DNA,CDR3 protein
TRBV5-1,TRBD2,few,TRBJ2-2,TGCGCCAGCAGCTTTGGTAGCGGGAGCGCGAACACCGGGGAGCTGTTTTTT,CASSFGSGSANTGELFF
TRBV9,-,-,TRBJ1-3,TGTGCCAGCAGCGTAGCATCCGGCTCTGGAAACACCATATATTTT,CASSVASGSGNTIYF
TRBV5-1,TRBD2,-,TRBJ2-2,TGCGCCAGCAGCTCGACTAGCGGAGAGAACACCGGGGAGCTGTTTTTT,CASSSTSGENTGELFF
TRBV7-8,TRBD1,-,TRBJ1-1,TGTGCCAGCAGCCTAGACAGGGACGCTGAAGCTTTCTTT,CASSLDRDAEAFF
TRBV9,TRBD2,-,TRBJ2-3,TGTGCCAGCAGCGTTACTAGCGGGAGTATGGATACGCAGTATTTT,CASSVTSGSMDTQYF
TRBV6-6,TRBD1,-,TRBJ2-7,TGTGCCAGCAGTTCCAGGACAGGGGTGTACGAGCAGTACTTC,CASSSRTGVYEQYF
TRBV7-2,TRBD2,once,TRBJ2-1,TGTGCCAGCAGCCAAGGACTAGCGGGAGTGAACTCCTACAATGAGCAGTTCTTC,CASSQGLAGVNSYNEQFF
TRBV27,TRBD1,-,TRBJ1-2,TGTGCCAGCAGTCCCTCCGGGACAGACTATGGCTACACCTTC,CASSPSGTDYGYTF
TRBV5-1,TRBD1,-,TRBJ2-5,TGCGCCAGCAGCCAGACAGGGACCCCACAAGAGACCCAGTACTTC,CASSQTGTPQETQYF
TRBV6-5,-,-,TRBJ2-7,TGTGCCAGCAGTTACGGTCAGGTCCTCAGCTCCTACGAGCAGTACTTC,CASSYGQVLSSYEQYF
TRBV19,TRBD1,-,TRBJ2-7,TGTGCCAGTAGTATCTCACAGGGGAGCGAGCAGTACTTC,CASSISQGSEQYF
TRBV15,TRBD1,-,TRBJ2-2,TGTGCCACCAGCAGCGGGACAGGGGGGACCGGGGAGCTGTTTTTT,CATSSGTGGTGELFF
TRBV18,-,-,TRBJ2-1,TGTGCCAGCTCACCAAGACTCCAAAAGGGGTGGGTTAATGAGCAGTTCTTC,CASSPRLQKGWVNEQFF